The 10 T cell receptor beta chains presented below share a single source sample, sequenced in a study of blood T cell repertoires in COVID-19. The assay was immunoSEQ multiplex PCR, and TCRdb's table has in-frame clones only and misses some. The data contain over 120,000 clones, roughly 80% of them singletons. Sequencing was done on a sample of peripheral blood. The receptors originated from a woman in her forties or fifties with active or convalescent COVID-19.

The V and J genes are TRBV7-6 and TRBJ1-5; no definite D call. This CDR3 spans 16 amino acids. Germline V gene lookup returns CDR1 SGHVS and CDR2 FNYEAQ. With 2 bases removed from V and 0 bases from J, the gap between germline ends came to 11 bases. The CDR3 sequence: CASSLYTHDSNQPQHF. The CDR3 bases are TGTGCCAGCAGCTTATACACACACGATAGCAATCAGCCCCAGCATTTT.

This clone has only one observation. V usage is TRBV7-3 and J usage is TRBJ1-2; TRBD1 matches 9 bases. The CDR3 is 17 amino acids. Germline assignment: CDR1 SGHTA and CDR2 FQGTGA. J was trimmed by 8 bases and V by 5 bases; bases with no gene match: 18. Here the CDR3 DNA reads TGTGCCAGCAGCCAGACCGGGACAGGGCCCTTGGGACAAGGCTACACCTTC. Translation: CASSQTGTGPLGQGYTF. The variable domain in full, with the rest retrieved from reference TRBV7-3 and TRBJ1-2, is GAGVSQTPSNKVTEKGKYVELRCDPISGHTALYWYRQSLGQGPEFLIYFQGTGAADDSGLPNDRFFAVRPEGSVSTLKIQRTERGDSAVYLCASSQTGTGPLGQGYTFGSGTRLTVV.

This sequence joins TRBV4-1 and TRBJ2-7; D might be TRBD1 (5 bases). V lost 5 bases to trimming and J lost 4 bases, with 21 bases between them. The CDR3 has 16 amino acids. The V gene's germline CDR1 is MGHRA and CDR2 YSYEKL. This CDR3 reads CASSEIQGPTGYEQYF. The CDR3 region has the DNA TGCGCCAGCAGCGAGATTCAGGGCCCCACTGGATACGAGCAGTACTTC.

The chain is built from TRBV27 and TRBJ2-1; TRBD1 aligns across 12 bases. CDR1 and CDR2 (germline): MNHEY, SMNVEV (reference sequence). V was clipped by 6 bases and J by 9 bases; unmatched bases: 9. The CDR3 runs to 15 residues. The CDR3 nucleotides read TGTGCCAGCAGAAGGGGACAGGGGGCGCTAGCTGAGCAGTTCTTC. It translates to CASRRGQGALAEQFF.

With regard to this clone: Germline is not matched at one junction end, which may reflect a read error. The CDR3 nucleotides read TGTGCCAGCTCACCGGCGGGACAGGGGGACTACGGGCAGTACTTC. It specifies CASSPAGQGDYGQYF. V usage is TRBV18 and J usage is TRBJ2-7; TRBD1 agrees at 11 bases. The germline CDR1 and CDR2 sequences are KGHSH and LQKENI. The CDR3 length is 15 residues.

This chain links TRBV3-1 (or the pseudogene TRBV3-2) with TRBJ2-1; TRBD2 agrees at 11 bases. Germline V gives CDR1 LGHDT, CDR2 YNNKEL (reference sequence). This CDR3 region has 17 residues. Unmatched junction bases numbered 12, after V lost 4 bases and J lost 7 bases. The CDR3 DNA follows: TGTGCCAGCAGCCCCCCCCCAGCTAGCGGGAGGCAAAATGAGCAGTTCTTC. Encoded protein: CASSPPPASGRQNEQFF.

The rearrangement uses TRBV7-8 and TRBJ2-3; D is unresolved. The CDR3 is made up of 19 amino acids. V was cut by 5 bases and J by 0 bases, with 24 bases left in between. CDR1 and CDR2 (germline): SGHVS, FQNEAQ. The CDR3 DNA reads as TGTGCCAGCAGCCGGACCCGGCTGGAGCGTCAGTCTAGCACAGATACGCAGTATTTT. Protein: CASSRTRLERQSSTDTQYF.

This chain joins TRBV2 and TRBJ1-1; TRBD1 matches 8 bases. Trimming cost V 7 bases and J 6 bases; bases outside gene matches: 13. Per the germline V gene, CDR1 is SNHLY and CDR2 is FYNNEI. The CDR3 is 15 residues long. The CDR3: CASKGERTGMSEAFF. CDR3 in DNA: TGTGCCAGCAAGGGAGAGAGGACAGGGATGTCTGAAGCTTTCTTT.

This clone was found a few times. The chain couples TRBV5-6 to TRBJ1-4; a weak D match, TRBD1 (5 bases). The germline V and J ends were trimmed by 3 bases and 8 bases, with 17 bases remaining between them. CDR3 size: 15 residues. Germline V gene data show CDR1 as SGHDT and CDR2 as YYEEEE. The CDR3 DNA is TGTGCCAGCAGCTCACCCGTCTTAACAGGCGAAAAACTGTTTTTT. Its translation is CASSSPVLTGEKLFF.

The rearrangement uses TRBV30 and TRBJ1-5; 7 bases are shared with TRBD1. Germline V lookup: CDR1 GTSNPN, CDR2 SVGIG (reference sequence). The CDR3 runs 13 residues. V trimming: 3 bases; J trimming: 5 bases; junction bases outside the gene matches: 4. CDR3 bases: TGTGCCTGGAGCCTCCAGGGGGATCAGCCCCAGCATTTT. Translating it yields CAWSLQGDQPQHF.